This T cell receptor beta chain was retrieved from a study of sequential checkpoint blockade in melanoma. Treatment noted: randomized to nivolumab then ipilimumab (arm A) or the reverse (arm B). Germline assignment: CDR1 SGDLS and CDR2 YYNGEE. V shed 4 bases and J shed 5 bases, with 10 bases lying between them. The CDR3 totals 14 residues. TCRdb's table, derived via immunoSEQ multiplex PCR, lists solely in-frame clones and lacks some. Altogether about 24,000 clones are present, roughly four fifths being singletons, with the ten largest covering 11%. The rearrangement uses TRBV9 and TRBJ1-6, with D hard to call. The sequence was collected from a human donor with melanoma. The input for sequencing was CD8+ T cells sorted from blood (inferred from file names), taken from a patient given nivolumab and ipilimumab in sequence. The CDR3 is CASSSRENNSPLHF. The DNA of the CDR3 is TGTGCCAGCAGCTCTCGGGAGAATAATTCACCCCTCCACTTT.